This T cell receptor (beta chain) comes out of a study of blood T cell repertoires in COVID-19. This clone was found a few times. Measured with immunoSEQ multiplex PCR; TCRdb has only the in-frame clones, and not every one. There are about 670,000 clones in the sample; around 89% occur only once, and around 0.3% lies in the top ten. The sequenced sample consisted of peripheral blood. The sequence was obtained from a woman under 30 with acute or convalescent COVID-19.

CDR3 loop: CASSSTASNEKLFF. The CDR3 DNA is TGTGCCAGCAGCTCGACAGCCTCTAATGAAAAACTGTTTTTT. V usage is TRBV7-2 and J usage is TRBJ1-4, with D possibly matching TRBD1 (5 bases). Trimming removed 4 bases at V and 3 bases at J, with 9 bases between. The CDR3 extends over 14 amino acids. Germline V CDR1 and CDR2: SGHTA, FQGNSA.